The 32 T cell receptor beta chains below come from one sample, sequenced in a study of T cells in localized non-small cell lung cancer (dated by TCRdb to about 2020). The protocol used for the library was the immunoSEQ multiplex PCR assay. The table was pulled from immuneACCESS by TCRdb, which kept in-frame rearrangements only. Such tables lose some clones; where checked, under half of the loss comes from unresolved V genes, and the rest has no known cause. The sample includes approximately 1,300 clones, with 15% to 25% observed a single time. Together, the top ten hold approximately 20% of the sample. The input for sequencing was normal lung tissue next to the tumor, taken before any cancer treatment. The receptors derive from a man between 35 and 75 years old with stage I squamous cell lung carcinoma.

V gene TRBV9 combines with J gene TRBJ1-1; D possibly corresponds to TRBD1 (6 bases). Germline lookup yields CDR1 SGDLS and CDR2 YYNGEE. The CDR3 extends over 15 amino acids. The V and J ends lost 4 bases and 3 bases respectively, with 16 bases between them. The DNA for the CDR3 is TGTGCCAGCAGCCCTAATGAGGGGGGACACACTGAAGCTTTCTTT. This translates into CASSPNEGGHTEAFF.

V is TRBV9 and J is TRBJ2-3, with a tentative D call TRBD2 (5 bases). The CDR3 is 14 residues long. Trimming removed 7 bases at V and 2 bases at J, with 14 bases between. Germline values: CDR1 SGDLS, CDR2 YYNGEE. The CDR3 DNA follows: TGTGCCAGCGAGGGTGGCTACTCCACAGATACGCAGTATTTT. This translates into CASEGGYSTDTQYF.

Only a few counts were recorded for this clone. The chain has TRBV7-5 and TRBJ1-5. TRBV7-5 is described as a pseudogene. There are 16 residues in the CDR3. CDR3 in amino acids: CASSLGGDRRYQPQHF. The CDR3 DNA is TGTGCCAGCAGCTTAGGAGGGGACCGACGATATCAGCCCCAGCATTTT.

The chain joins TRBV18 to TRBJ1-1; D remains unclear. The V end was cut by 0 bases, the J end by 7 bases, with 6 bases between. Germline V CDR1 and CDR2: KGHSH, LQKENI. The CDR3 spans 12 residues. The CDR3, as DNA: TGTGCCAGCTCACCACCCGGGCGTGAAGCTTTCTTT. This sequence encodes CASSPPGREAFF.

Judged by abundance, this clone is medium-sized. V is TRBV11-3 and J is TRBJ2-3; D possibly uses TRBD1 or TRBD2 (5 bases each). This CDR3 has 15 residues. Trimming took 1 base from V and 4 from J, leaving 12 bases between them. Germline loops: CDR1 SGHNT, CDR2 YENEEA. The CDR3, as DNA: TGTGCCAGCAGCTTAGTCTTGGGGGAAGCAGATACGCAGTATTTT. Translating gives CASSLVLGEADTQYF.

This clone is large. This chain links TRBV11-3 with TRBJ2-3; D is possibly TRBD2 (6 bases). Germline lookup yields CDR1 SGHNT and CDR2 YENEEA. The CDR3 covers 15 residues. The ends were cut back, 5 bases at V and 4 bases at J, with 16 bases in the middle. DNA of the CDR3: TGTGCCAGCAGCCTGGGAACTAGCAACGCAGATACGCAGTATTTT. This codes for CASSLGTSNADTQYF.

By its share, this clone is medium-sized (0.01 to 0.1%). The CDR3 DNA reads as TGTGCCAGCAGCCCCCAGGGGGGCTACGAGCAGTACTTC. Translated: CASSPQGGYEQYF. The genes are TRBV7-2 and TRBJ2-7; D possibly corresponds to TRBD1 (7 bases). CDR3 length: 13 amino acids. Germline V gives CDR1 SGHTA, CDR2 FQGNSA. Trimming took 5 bases from V and 3 from J, leaving 11 bases between them.

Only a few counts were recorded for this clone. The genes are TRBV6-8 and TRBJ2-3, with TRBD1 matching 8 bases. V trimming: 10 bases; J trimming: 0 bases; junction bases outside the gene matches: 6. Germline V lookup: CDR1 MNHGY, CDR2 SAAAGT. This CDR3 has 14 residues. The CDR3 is CATQGATSTDTQYF. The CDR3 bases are TGTGCCACTCAGGGGGCTACAAGCACAGATACGCAGTATTTT.

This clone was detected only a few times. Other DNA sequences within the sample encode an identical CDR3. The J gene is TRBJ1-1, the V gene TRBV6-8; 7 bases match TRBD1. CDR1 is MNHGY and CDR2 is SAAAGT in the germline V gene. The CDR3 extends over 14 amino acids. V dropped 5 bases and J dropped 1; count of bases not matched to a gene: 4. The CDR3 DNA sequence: TGTGCCAGCAGTCCCCGGACAGGGAACACTGAAGCTTTCTTT. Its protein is CASSPRTGNTEAFF.

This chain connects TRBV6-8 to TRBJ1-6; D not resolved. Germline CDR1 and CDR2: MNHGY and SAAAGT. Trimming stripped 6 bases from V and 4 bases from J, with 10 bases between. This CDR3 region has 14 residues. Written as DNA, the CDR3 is TGTGCCAGCAGGGAACAGTATTATAATTCACCCCTCCACTTT. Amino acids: CASREQYYNSPLHF.

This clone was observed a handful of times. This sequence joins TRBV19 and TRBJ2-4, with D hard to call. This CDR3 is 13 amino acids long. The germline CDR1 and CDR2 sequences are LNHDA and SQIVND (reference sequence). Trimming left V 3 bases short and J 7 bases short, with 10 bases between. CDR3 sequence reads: CASSMEYVNIQYF. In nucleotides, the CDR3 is TGTGCCAGTAGTATGGAATATGTGAACATTCAGTACTTC.

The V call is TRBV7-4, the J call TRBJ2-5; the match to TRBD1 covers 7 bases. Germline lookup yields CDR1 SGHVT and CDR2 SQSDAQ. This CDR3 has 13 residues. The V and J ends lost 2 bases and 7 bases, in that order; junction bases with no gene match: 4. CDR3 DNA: TGTGCCAGCAGCTTAAGACAGGGATGGACCCAGTACTTC. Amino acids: CASSLRQGWTQYF.

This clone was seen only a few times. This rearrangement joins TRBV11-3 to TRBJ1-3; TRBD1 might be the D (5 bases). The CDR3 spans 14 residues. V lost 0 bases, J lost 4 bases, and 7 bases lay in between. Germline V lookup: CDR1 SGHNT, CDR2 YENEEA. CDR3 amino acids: CASSLEAGGNTIYF. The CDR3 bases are TGTGCCAGCAGCTTAGAAGCAGGGGGAAACACCATATATTTT.

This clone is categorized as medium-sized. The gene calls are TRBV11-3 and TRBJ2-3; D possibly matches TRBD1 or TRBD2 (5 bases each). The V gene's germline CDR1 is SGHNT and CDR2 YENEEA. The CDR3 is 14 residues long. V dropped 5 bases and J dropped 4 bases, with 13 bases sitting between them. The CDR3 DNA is TGTGCCAGCAGCGAGGGAGTAGGGGCAGATACGCAGTATTTT. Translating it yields CASSEGVGADTQYF.

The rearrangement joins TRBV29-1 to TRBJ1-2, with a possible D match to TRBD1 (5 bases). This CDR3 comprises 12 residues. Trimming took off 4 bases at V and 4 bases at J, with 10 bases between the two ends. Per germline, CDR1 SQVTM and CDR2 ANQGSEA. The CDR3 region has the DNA TGCAGCGTTGCAACAGGAGTCTATGGCTACACCTTC. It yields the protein CSVATGVYGYTF.

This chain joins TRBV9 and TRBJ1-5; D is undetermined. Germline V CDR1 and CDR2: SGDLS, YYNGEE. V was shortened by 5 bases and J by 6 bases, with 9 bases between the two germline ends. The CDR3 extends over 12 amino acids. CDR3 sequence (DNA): TGTGCCAGCAGTTTACCCGGTCAGCCCCAGCATTTT. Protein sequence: CASSLPGQPQHF.

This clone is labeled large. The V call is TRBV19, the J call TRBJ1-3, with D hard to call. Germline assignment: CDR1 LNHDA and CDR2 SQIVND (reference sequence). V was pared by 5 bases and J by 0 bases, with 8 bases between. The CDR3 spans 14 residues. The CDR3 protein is CASSPVDSGNTIYF. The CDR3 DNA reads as TGTGCCAGTAGTCCCGTCGACTCTGGAAACACCATATATTTT.

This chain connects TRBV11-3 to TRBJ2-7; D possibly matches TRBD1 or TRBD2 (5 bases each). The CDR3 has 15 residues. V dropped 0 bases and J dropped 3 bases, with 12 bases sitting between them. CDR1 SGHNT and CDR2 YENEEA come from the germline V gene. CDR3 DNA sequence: TGTGCCAGCAGCTTAGAAATAAATGGGGGCTACGAGCAGTACTTC. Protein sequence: CASSLEINGGYEQYF.

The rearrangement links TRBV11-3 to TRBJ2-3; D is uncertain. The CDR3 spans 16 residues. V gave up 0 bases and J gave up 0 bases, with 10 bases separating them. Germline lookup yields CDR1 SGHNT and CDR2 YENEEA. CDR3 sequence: CASSLETSTSTDTQYF. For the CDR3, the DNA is TGTGCCAGCAGCTTAGAGACTTCTACTAGCACAGATACGCAGTATTTT.

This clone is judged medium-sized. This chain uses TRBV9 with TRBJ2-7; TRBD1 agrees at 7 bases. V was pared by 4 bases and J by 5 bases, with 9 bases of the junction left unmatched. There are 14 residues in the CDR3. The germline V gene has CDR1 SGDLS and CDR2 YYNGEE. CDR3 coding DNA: TGTGCCAGCAGCAAAAACGGACAGGATGACGAGCAGTACTTC. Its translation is CASSKNGQDDEQYF.

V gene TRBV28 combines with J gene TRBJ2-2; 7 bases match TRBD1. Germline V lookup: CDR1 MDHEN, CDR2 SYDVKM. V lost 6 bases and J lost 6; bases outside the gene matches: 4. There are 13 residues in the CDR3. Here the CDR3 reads CASRGQFPGELFF. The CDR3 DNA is TGTGCCAGCAGGGGACAGTTCCCCGGGGAGCTGTTTTTT.

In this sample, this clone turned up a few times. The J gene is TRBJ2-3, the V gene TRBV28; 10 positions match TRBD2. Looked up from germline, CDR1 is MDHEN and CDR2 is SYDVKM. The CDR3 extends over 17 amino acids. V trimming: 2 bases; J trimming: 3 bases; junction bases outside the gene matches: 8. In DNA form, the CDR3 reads TGTGCCAGCAGTTTAATACCCAGCGGGGGGGGTACAGATACGCAGTATTTT. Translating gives CASSLIPSGGGTDTQYF.

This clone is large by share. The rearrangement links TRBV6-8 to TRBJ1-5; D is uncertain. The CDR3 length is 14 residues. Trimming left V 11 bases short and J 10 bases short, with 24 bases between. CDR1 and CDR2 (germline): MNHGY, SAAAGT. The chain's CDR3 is CAPYGRGTPTPQHF. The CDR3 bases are TGTGCCCCCTATGGTCGGGGTACACCTACACCCCAGCATTTT.

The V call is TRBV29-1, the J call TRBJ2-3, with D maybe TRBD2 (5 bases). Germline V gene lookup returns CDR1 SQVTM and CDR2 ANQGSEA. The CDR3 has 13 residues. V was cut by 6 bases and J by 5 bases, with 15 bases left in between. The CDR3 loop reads CSVASSKRDTQYF. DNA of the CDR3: TGCAGCGTCGCCTCTAGCAAGAGAGATACGCAGTATTTT.

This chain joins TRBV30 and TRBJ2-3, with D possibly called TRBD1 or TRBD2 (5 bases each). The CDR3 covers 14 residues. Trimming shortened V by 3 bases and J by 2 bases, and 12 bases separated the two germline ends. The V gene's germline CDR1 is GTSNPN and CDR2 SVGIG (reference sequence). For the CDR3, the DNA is TGTGCCTGGAGCGGGATCGGGACCACAGATACGCAGTATTTT. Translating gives CAWSGIGTTDTQYF. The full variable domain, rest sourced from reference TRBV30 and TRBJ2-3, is SQTIHQWPATLVQPVGSPLSLECTVEGTSNPNLYWYRQAAGRGLQLLFYSVGIGQISSEVPQNLSASRPQDRQFILSSKKLLLSDSGFYLCAWSGIGTTDTQYFGPGTRLTVL.

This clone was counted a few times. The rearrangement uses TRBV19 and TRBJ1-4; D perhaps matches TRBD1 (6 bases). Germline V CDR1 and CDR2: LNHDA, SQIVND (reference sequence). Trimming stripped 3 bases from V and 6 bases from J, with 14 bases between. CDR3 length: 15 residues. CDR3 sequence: CASSMARGGDEKLFF. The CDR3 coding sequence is TGTGCCAGTAGTATGGCTAGAGGGGGAGATGAAAAACTGTTTTTT.

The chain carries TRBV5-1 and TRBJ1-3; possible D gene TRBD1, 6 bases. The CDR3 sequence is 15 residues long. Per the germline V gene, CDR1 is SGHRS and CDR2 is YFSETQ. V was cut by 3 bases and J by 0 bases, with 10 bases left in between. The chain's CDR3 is CASSSGESSGNTIYF. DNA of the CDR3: TGCGCCAGCAGCTCAGGGGAGAGCTCTGGAAACACCATATATTTT. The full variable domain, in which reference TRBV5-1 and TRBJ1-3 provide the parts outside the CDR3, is KAGVTQTPRYLIKTRGQQVTLSCSPISGHRSVSWYQQTPGQGLQFLFEYFSETQRNKGNFPGRFSGRQFSNSRSEMNVSTLELGDSALYLCASSSGESSGNTIYFGEGSWLTVV.

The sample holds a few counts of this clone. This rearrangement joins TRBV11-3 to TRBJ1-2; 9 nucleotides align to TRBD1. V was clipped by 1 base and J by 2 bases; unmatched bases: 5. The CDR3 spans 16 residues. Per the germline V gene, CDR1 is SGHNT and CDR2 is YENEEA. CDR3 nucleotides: TGTGCCAGCAGCTTAGTAGGGACAGGGCCCAACTATGGCTACACCTTC. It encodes CASSLVGTGPNYGYTF.

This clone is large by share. The CDR3: CASSARPSRLPNTEAFF. In DNA, the CDR3 is TGTGCCAGCAGCGCTAGGCCCTCCCGGCTCCCTAACACTGAAGCTTTCTTT. V gene TRBV11-3 combines with J gene TRBJ1-1, with D hard to call. Germline V gives CDR1 SGHNT, CDR2 YENEEA. Trimming removed 5 bases from V and 2 bases from J, with 21 bases in between. The CDR3 extends over 17 amino acids.

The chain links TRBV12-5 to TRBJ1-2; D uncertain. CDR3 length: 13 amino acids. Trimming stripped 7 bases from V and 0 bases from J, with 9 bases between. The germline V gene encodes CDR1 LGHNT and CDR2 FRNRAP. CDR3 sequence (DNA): TGTGCTAGTGTCCTTGATTCTAACTATGGCTACACCTTC. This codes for CASVLDSNYGYTF.

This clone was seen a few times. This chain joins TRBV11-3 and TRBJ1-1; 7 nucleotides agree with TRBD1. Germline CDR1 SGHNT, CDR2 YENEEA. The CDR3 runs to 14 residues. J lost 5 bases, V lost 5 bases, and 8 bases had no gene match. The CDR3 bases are TGTGCCAGCAGCCCGACCCTGGACAGGACTGAAGCTTTCTTT. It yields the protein CASSPTLDRTEAFF.

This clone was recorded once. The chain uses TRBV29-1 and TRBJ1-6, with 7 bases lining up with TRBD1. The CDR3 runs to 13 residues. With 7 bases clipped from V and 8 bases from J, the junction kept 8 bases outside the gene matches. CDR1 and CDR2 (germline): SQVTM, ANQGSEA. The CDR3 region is CSARQGEDSPLHF. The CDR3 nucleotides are TGCAGCGCCAGACAGGGTGAAGATTCACCCCTCCACTTT.